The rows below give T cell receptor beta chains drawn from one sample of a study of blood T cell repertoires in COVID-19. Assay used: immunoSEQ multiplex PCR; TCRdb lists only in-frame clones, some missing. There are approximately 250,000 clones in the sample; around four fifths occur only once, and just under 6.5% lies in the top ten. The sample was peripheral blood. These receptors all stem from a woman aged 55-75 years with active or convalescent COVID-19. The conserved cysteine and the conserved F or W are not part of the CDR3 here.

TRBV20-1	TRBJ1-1	SASVGGNTEAF
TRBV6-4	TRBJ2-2	ASSLREGGELF
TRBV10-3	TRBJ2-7	AISETGGNEQY
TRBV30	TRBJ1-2	AAVLISYGYT
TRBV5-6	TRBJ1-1	ASSPGRHTEAF
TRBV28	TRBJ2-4	ASSFTTGKFAKNIQY
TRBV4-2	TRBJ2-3	ASSQDSPRLAADTQY
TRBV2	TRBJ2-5	ASQTGGGRETQY
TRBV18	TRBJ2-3	ASSPPWQQDTQY
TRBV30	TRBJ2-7	AWSPGTELYEQY
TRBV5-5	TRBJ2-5	ASSPSGGAVETQY
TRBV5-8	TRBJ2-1	ASSLSYNEQF
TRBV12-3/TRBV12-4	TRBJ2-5	ASSLRGGETQY
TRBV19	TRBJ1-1	ASLPLFTGKNTEAF
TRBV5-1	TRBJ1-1	ASSFGGVMNTEAF
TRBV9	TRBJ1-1	ASSVEGLNTEAF
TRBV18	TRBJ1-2	ASSPGTELNYGYT
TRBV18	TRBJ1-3	ASSPQPGQMFSGNTIY
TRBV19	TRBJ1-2	ASTRGGGGYT
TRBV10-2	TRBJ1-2	ASSEGGLRDSNYGYT
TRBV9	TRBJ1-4	ASSPGIINEKLF
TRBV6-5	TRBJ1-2	ASRGQGTYGYT
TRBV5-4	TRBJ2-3	ASSAGLAGTDTQY
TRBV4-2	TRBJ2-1	ASSQRLAGGLTQNNEQF
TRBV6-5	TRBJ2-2	ASTSRANTGELF
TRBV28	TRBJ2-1	ASSPLLAGRRNEQF
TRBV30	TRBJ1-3	AWRALGDFGNTIY
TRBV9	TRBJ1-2	ASSSRLDGYT
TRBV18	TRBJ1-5	ASSPGVDSNQPQH
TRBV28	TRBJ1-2	ASSLSERQGFYT
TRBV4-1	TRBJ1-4	ASSLVKGYEKLF
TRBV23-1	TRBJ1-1	ASSQCRGDTEAF
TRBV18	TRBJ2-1	ASSPQTSGFANEQF
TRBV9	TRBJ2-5	ASSVVVETQY
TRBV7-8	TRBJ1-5	ASSFLGTGGNQPQH
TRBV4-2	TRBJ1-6	ASSQDEGAGSYNSPLH
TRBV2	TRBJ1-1	ASSFTGAEAF
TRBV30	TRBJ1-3	AWSVGTPRGGNTIY
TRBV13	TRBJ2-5	ASSRHDGGAETQY
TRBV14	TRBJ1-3	ASRRTGGSGNTIY
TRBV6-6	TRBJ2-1	ASSYSGTGNNEQF
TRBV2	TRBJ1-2	ASSAGTGRGYT
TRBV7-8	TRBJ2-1	ASTPGQGGQF
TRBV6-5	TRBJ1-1	ASSYSNRNTEAF
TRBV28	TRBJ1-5	ASSPTRSTAGQPQH
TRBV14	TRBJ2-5	ASSPTRGSPEWETQY
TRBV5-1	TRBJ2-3	ASSPLSTDTQY
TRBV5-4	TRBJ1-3	ASSLGGQSSGNTIY
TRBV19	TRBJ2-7	ASGWAGGQYEQY
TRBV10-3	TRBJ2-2	AISESTPSGGGGELF